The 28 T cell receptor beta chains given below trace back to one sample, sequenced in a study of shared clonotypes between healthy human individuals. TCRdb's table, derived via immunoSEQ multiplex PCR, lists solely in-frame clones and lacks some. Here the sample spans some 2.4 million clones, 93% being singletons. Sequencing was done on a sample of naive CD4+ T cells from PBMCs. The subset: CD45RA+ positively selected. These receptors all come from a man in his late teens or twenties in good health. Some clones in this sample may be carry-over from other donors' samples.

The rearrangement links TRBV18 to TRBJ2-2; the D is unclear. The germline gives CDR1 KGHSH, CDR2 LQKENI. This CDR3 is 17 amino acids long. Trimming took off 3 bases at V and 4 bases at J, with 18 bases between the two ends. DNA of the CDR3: TGTGCCAGCTCACCCAACGTCCCTTATGTTGGCACCGGGGAGCTGTTTTTT. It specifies CASSPNVPYVGTGELFF.

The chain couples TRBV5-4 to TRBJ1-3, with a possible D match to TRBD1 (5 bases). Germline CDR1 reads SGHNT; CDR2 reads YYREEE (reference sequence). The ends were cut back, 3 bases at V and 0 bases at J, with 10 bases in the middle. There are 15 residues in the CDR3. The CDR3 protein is CASSSGVDSGNTIYF. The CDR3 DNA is TGTGCCAGCAGCTCGGGGGTCGACTCTGGAAACACCATATATTTT.

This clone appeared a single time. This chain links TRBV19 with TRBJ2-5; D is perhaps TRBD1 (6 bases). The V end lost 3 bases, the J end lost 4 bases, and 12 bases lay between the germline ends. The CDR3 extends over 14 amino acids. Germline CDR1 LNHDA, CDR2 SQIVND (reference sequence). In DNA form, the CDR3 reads TGTGCCAGTAGTATCGACAGGTCTGTAGAGACCCAGTACTTC. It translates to CASSIDRSVETQYF.

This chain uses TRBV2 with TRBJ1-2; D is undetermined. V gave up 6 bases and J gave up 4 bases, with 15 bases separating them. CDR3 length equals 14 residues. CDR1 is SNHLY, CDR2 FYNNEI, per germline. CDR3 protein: CASSLPEGLYGYTF. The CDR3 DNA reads TGTGCCAGCAGCCTACCCGAAGGTCTCTATGGCTACACCTTC.

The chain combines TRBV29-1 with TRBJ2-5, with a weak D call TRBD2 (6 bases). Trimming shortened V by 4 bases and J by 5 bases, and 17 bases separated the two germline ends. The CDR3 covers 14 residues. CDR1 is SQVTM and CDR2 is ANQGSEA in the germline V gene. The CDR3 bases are TGCAGCGTTGGACTTCTACTAGCACGGGAGACCCAGTACTTC. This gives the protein CSVGLLLARETQYF.

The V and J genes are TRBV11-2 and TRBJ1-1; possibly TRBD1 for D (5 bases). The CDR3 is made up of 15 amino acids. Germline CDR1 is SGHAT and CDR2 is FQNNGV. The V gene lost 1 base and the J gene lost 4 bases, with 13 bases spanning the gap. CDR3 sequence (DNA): TGTGCCAGCAGCTTAGTTGAGGGGTCGAGCACTGAAGCTTTCTTT. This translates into CASSLVEGSSTEAFF.

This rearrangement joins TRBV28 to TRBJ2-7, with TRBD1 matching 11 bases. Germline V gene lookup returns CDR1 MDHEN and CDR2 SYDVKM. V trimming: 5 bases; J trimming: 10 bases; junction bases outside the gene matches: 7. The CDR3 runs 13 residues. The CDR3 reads CASSQDRGRAQYF. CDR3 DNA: TGTGCCAGCAGTCAGGACAGGGGGCGAGCACAGTACTTC.

The CDR3 spells CASSVKGTSQETQYF. CDR3 coding DNA: TGTGCCAGCAGCGTGAAGGGGACTAGTCAAGAGACCCAGTACTTC. V and J are TRBV9 and TRBJ2-5; 8 nucleotides line up with TRBD2. V lost 2 bases to trimming and J lost 2 bases; unmatched junction nucleotides: 5. Germline V gene lookup returns CDR1 SGDLS and CDR2 YYNGEE. The length of the CDR3 is 15 residues.

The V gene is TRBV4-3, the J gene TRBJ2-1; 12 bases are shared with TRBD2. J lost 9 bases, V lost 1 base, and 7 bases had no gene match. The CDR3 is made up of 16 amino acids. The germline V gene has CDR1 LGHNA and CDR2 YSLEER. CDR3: CASSQVPGLAGGEQFF. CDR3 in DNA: TGCGCCAGCAGCCAAGTTCCGGGACTAGCGGGCGGTGAGCAGTTCTTC.

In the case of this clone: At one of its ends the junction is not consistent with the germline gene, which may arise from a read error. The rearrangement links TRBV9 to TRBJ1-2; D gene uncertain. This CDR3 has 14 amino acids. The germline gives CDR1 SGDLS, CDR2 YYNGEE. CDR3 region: CASSVRQDTLKQNF. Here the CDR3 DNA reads TGTGCCAGCAGCGTACGGCAAGACACTCTGAAGCAAAACTTC.

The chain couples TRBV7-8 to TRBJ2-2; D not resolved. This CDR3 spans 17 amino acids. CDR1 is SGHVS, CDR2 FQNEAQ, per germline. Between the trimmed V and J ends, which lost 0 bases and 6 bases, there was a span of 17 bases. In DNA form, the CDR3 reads TGTGCCAGCAGCTTAGCCTGGTCCCCCCGCGACGCCGGGGAGCTGTTTTTT. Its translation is CASSLAWSPRDAGELFF. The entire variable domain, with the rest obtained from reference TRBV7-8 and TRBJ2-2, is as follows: GAGVSQSPRYKVAKRGQDVALRCDPISGHVSLFWYQQALGQGPEFLTYFQNEAQLDKSGLPSDRFFAERPEGSVSTLKIQRTQQEDSAVYLCASSLAWSPRDAGELFFGEGSRLTVL.

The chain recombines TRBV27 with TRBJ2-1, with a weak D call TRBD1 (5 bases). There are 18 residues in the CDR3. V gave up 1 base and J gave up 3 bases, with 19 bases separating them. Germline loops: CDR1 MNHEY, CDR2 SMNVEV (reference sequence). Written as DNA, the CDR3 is TGTGCCAGCAGTTTATGGCGGACACCACACCGATACTACAATGAGCAGTTCTTC. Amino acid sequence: CASSLWRTPHRYYNEQFF.

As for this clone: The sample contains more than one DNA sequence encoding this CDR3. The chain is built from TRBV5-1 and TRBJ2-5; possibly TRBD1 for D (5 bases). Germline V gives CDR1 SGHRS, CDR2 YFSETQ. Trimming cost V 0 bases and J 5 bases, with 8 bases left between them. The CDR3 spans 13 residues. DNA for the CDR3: TGCGCCAGCAGCTTGGTTGGGGCGGAGACCCAGTACTTC. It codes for CASSLVGAETQYF.

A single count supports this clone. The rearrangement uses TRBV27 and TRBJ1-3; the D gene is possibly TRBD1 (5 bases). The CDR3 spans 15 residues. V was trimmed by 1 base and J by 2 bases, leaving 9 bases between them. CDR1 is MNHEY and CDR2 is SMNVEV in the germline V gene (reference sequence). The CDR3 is CASSLWGRAGNTIYF. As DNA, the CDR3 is TGTGCCAGCAGTTTATGGGGCAGGGCTGGAAACACCATATATTTT.

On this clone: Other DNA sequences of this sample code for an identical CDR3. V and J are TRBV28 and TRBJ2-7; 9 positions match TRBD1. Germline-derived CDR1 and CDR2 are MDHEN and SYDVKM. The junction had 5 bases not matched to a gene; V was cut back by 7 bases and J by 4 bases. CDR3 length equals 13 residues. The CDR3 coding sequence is TGTGCCAGCACTACAGGGGGCTTGTACGAGCAGTACTTC. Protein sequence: CASTTGGLYEQYF.

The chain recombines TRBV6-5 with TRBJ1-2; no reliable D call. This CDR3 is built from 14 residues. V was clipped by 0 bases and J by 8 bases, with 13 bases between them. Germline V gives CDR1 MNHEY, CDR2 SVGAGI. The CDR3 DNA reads TGTGCCAGCAGTTACTCGCCGACGTTGGGAGGCTACACCTTC. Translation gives CASSYSPTLGGYTF.

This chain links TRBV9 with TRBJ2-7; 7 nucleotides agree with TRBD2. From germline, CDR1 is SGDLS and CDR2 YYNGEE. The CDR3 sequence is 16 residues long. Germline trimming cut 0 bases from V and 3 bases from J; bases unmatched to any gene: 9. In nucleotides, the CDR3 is TGTGCCAGCAGCGTAGACTATCAGCGGGACCGCTACGAGCAGTACTTC. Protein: CASSVDYQRDRYEQYF.

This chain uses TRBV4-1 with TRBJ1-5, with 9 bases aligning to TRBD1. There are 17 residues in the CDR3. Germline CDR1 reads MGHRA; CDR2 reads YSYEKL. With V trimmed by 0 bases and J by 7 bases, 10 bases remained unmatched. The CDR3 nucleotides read TGCGCCAGCAGCCAAGATCTCCGGGACAGGGTTGGACAGCCCCAGCATTTT. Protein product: CASSQDLRDRVGQPQHF.

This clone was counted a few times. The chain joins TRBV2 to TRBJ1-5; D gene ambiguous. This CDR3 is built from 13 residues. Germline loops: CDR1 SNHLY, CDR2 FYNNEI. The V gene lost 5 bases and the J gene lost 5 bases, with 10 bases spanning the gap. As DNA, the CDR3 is TGTGCCAGCAGTAAGCCCAAATATCAGCCCCAGCATTTT. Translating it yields CASSKPKYQPQHF.

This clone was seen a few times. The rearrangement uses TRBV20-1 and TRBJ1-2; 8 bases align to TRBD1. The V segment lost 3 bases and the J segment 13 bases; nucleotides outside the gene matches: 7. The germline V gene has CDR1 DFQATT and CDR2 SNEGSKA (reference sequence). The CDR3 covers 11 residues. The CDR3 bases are TGCAGTGCTAGTAGGACAGGGTATATCACCTTC. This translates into CSASRTGYITF.

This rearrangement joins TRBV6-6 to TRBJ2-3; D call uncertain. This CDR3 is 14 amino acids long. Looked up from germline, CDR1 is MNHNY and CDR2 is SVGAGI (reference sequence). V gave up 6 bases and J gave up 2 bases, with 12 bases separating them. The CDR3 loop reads CASRPGPITDTQYF. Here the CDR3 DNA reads TGTGCCAGCAGGCCCGGACCAATCACAGATACGCAGTATTTT.

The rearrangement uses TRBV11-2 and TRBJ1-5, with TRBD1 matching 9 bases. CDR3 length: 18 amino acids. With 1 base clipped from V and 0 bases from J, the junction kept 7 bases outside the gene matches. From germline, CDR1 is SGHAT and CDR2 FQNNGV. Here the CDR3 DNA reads TGTGCCAGCAGCTTAGGACAGGGGGGACTTTATAGCAATCAGCCCCAGCATTTT. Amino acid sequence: CASSLGQGGLYSNQPQHF.

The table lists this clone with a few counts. The CDR3 coding sequence is TGTGCCTGGACGGGGGGGCCGGACACTGAAGCTTTCTTT. Protein product: CAWTGGPDTEAFF. This chain joins TRBV30 and TRBJ1-1; D may be TRBD1 (6 bases). The CDR3 is 13 residues long. V lost 4 bases, J lost 3 bases, and 12 bases lay in between. Germline V gives CDR1 GTSNPN, CDR2 SVGIG (reference sequence).

As DNA, the CDR3 is TGTGCCAGCAGCCCCAACAGCGGGGGAAACACCGGGGAGCTGTTTTTT. Translating gives CASSPNSGGNTGELFF. This chain joins TRBV7-3 and TRBJ2-2, with 8 bases lining up with TRBD2. The junction had 7 bases not matched to a gene; V was cut back by 5 bases and J by 2 bases. CDR3 length equals 16 residues. Germline V gene sequence: CDR1 SGHTA, CDR2 FQGTGA.

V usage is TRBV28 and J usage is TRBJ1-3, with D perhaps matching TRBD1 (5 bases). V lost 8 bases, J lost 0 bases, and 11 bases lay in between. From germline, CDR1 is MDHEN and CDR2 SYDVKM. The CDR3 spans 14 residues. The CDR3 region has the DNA TGTGCCAGCGCAAGGGGTCTCTCTGGAAACACCATATATTTT. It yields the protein CASARGLSGNTIYF. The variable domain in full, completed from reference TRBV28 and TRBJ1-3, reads DVKVTQSSRYLVKRTGEKVFLECVQDMDHENMFWYRQDPGLGLRLIYFSYDVKMKEKGDIPEGYSVSREKKERFSLILESASTNQTSMYLCASARGLSGNTIYFGEGSWLTVV.

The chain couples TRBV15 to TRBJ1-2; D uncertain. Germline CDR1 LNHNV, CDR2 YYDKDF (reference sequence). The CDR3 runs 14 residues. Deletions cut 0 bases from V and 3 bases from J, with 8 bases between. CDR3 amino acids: CATSRDPVDYGYTF. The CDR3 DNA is TGTGCCACCAGCAGAGATCCAGTCGACTATGGCTACACCTTC.

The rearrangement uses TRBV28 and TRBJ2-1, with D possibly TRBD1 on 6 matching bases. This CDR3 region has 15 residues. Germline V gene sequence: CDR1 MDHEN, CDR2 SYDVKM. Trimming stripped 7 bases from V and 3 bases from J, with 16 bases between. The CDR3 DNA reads TGTGCCAGCACCACGGCCGGGACAAACTACAATGAGCAGTTCTTC. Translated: CASTTAGTNYNEQFF.

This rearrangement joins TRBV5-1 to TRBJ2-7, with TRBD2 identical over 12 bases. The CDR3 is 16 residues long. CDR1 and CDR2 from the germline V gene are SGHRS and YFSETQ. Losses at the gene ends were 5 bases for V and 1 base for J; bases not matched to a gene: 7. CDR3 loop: CASSPELAGGSYEQYF. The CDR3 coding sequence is TGCGCCAGCAGTCCGGAACTAGCGGGAGGTTCCTACGAGCAGTACTTC.